Given below is one TCR beta chain in context. No antigen is known for it. Using immunoSEQ multiplex PCR, the repertoire was profiled, and TCRdb retains in-frame clones only, with some absent. The sample contains around 190,000 clones, around nine tenths of which appear only once. The donors were members of the validation cohort comprising approximately 110 subjects, separate from the roughly 640-subject first cohort. This sample is part of a study of cytomegalovirus exposure and HLA in healthy donors. The study, taken as a whole, reports: In the 120 or so validation repertoires, more than 85% of cluster scores exceeded 0, per a later analysis. The investigators catalogued 150 to 200 TCR beta chains as cytomegalovirus-associated. It was reportedly the case that the classifier diagnosed cytomegalovirus status with high specificity and sensitivity.

Germline CDR1 reads SEHNR; CDR2 reads FQNEAQ (reference sequence). This CDR3 spans 16 amino acids. After removal of 3 bases from V and 1 base from J, the junction contained 3 bases not matched to a gene. The sequence was collected from a man aged 25-45 years in good health and CMV-seropositive. This rearrangement joins TRBV7-9 to TRBJ1-4; 9 bases match TRBD1. Sequenced: PBMCs. The CDR3 nucleotides read TGTGCCAGCAGCTTGATGACAGGGGGAACTAATGAAAAACTGTTTTTT. Translation: CASSLMTGGTNEKLFF.